What follows is one TCR beta chain and its context. Its antigen remains unknown. These data belong to a study of cytomegalovirus exposure and HLA in healthy donors. Trimming took off 2 bases at V and 3 bases at J, with 13 bases between the two ends. The CDR3 is 15 residues long. Per the germline V gene, CDR1 is MNHEY and CDR2 is SVGAGI. Findings and caveats of the study: In all likelihood, a cluster of highly shared sequence variants was a sequencing artifact. Evidence from a later analysis indicated that most CMV-associated TCR beta chains looked HLA-restricted. According to an earlier analysis, most TCR beta V segments yielded productive rearrangements about 90% or about 30% of the time. There were some V segments, including TRBV6-2 and TRBV6-3, excluded as indistinguishable.

Primers: 60 Vbeta forward and 13 Jbeta reverse. Clones were sequenced by immunoSEQ multiplex PCR, and TCRdb holds only the in-frame ones, with some missing. The profile shows about 99,000 clones, approximately 80% of them singletons. The chain uses TRBV6-5 and TRBJ1-2; unclear D gene. The sequence came from a male donor in good health and CMV-seropositive. The source material was PBMCs. DNA of the CDR3: TGTGCCAGCAGTTACGTCGGAGGAGGAGACTATGGCTACACCTTC. Its translation: CASSYVGGGDYGYTF.